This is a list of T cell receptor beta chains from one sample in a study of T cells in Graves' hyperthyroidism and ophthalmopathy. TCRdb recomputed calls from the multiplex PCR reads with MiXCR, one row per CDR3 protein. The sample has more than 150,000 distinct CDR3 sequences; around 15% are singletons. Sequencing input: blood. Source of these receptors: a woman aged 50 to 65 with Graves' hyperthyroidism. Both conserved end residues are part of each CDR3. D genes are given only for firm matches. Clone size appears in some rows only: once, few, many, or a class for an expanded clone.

CDR3: CASAGTSGGAWVTQYF; DNA: TGTGCCAGCGCCGGGACTAGCGGGGGGGCATGGGTGACCCAGTACTTC; length: 16; D: TRBD2; J: TRBJ2-5; size: .; V: TRBV12-3/TRBV12-4
CDR3: CASRSDRRARTEAFF; DNA: TGTGCCAGCAGATCTGATCGAAGGGCGAGGACTGAAGCTTTCTTT; length: 15; D: .; J: TRBJ1-1; size: few; V: TRBV6-1
CDR3: CASSQDRGGREQYF; DNA: TGTGCCAGCAGCCAAGATCGCGGGGGTAGAGAGCAGTACTTC; length: 14; D: TRBD2; J: TRBJ2-7; size: many; V: TRBV4-2
CDR3: CASSLELAYTGELFF; DNA: TGTGCCAGCAGCTTAGAACTAGCCTACACCGGGGAGCTGTTTTTT; length: 15; D: .; J: TRBJ2-2; size: many; V: TRBV7-2
CDR3: CASSLVAVNSPLHF; DNA: TGTGCCAGCAGCTTAGTGGCAGTAAATTCACCCCTCCACTTT; length: 14; D: .; J: TRBJ1-6; size: .; V: TRBV7-8
CDR3: CASSFGLGAAYTDTQYF; DNA: TGTGCCAGCAGCTTTGGGTTAGGAGCGGCCTACACAGATACGCAGTATTTT; length: 17; D: .; J: TRBJ2-3; size: many; V: TRBV7-9
CDR3: CASSQNRDGYTF; DNA: TGTGCCAGCAGCCAGAACAGGGATGGCTACACCTTC; length: 12; D: .; J: TRBJ1-2; size: .; V: TRBV4-2
CDR3: CASSPWGGGYEQFF; DNA: TGTGCCAGCAGTCCATGGGGGGGGGGCTATGAGCAGTTCTTC; length: 14; D: .; J: TRBJ2-1; size: many; V: TRBV27
CDR3: CSARDRGGISYEQYF; DNA: TGCAGTGCTAGAGATCGCGGCGGCATCTCCTACGAGCAGTACTTC; length: 15; D: .; J: TRBJ2-7; size: many; V: TRBV20-1
CDR3: CASRGQTYEQYF; DNA: TGTGCCAGTCGTGGACAGACCTACGAGCAGTACTTC; length: 12; D: .; J: TRBJ2-7; size: many; V: TRBV25-1
CDR3: CASRRMGGYTF; DNA: TGTGCCAGCAGGAGAATGGGAGGCTACACCTTC; length: 11; D: .; J: TRBJ1-2; size: many; V: TRBV2
CDR3: CASSLGAGHEQFF; DNA: TGCGCCAGCAGCCTCGGGGCAGGCCATGAGCAGTTCTTC; length: 13; D: .; J: TRBJ2-1; size: .; V: TRBV4-1
CDR3: CSGDDRANTEAFF; DNA: TGCAGTGGAGACGACAGGGCGAACACTGAAGCTTTCTTT; length: 13; D: TRBD1; J: TRBJ1-1; size: .; V: TRBV20-1
CDR3: CASSPVARELFF; DNA: TGTGCCAGCAGTCCAGTGGCACGGGAGCTGTTTTTT; length: 12; D: .; J: TRBJ2-2; size: few; V: TRBV7-9
CDR3: CASSNRGIRKLFF; DNA: TGTGCCAGCAGCAATCGGGGCATTAGGAAACTGTTTTTT; length: 13; D: .; J: TRBJ1-4; size: .; V: TRBV5-6
CDR3: CASSSRDSGEIYGYTF; DNA: TGTGCCAGTAGTAGCCGGGACAGTGGGGAGATCTATGGCTACACCTTC; length: 16; D: TRBD1; J: TRBJ1-2; size: many; V: TRBV19
CDR3: CASSLGGGRADTQYF; DNA: TGTGCCAGCAGCTTGGGGGGAGGCCGGGCAGATACGCAGTATTTT; length: 15; D: .; J: TRBJ2-3; size: many; V: TRBV7-3
CDR3: CASSGTDMNTEAFF; DNA: TGTGCCAGCAGCGGGACAGACATGAACACTGAAGCTTTCTTT; length: 14; D: .; J: TRBJ1-1; size: many; V: TRBV9
CDR3: CASSDYMNTEAFF; DNA: TGTGCCAGCAGCGATTACATGAACACTGAAGCTTTCTTT; length: 13; D: .; J: TRBJ1-1; size: many; V: TRBV9
CDR3: CASSHLRDSAGAIYF; DNA: TGTGCCAGCAGCCACCTCCGGGACAGCGCCGGTGCCATATATTTT; length: 15; D: TRBD1; J: TRBJ1-3; size: few; V: TRBV4-2
CDR3: CASSRGTVASEQYF; DNA: TGTGCCAGCAGCCGAGGGACCGTAGCTAGCGAGCAGTACTTC; length: 14; D: .; J: TRBJ2-7; size: .; V: TRBV11-2
CDR3: CASSFLPGGDQPQHF; DNA: TGTGCCAGCAGCTTCCTTCCAGGGGGCGATCAGCCCCAGCATTTT; length: 15; D: TRBD1; J: TRBJ1-5; size: many; V: TRBV7-8
CDR3: CASSQSSVHEQYF; DNA: TGTGCCAGCAGCCAATCTAGCGTCCACGAGCAGTACTTC; length: 13; D: .; J: TRBJ2-7; size: few; V: TRBV11-2
CDR3: CASSAGTGPYEQYF; DNA: TGTGCCAGTAGTGCCGGGACAGGCCCCTACGAGCAGTACTTC; length: 14; D: TRBD1; J: TRBJ2-7; size: many; V: TRBV19
CDR3: CASSEADYSEAFF; DNA: TGTGCCAGCAGTGAAGCGGATTACTCTGAAGCTTTCTTT; length: 13; D: .; J: TRBJ1-1; size: many; V: TRBV6-1
CDR3: CANKQGAVLYTEAFF; DNA: TGTGCCAACAAGCAGGGAGCGGTGTTGTACACTGAAGCTTTCTTT; length: 15; D: .; J: TRBJ1-1; size: .; V: TRBV27
CDR3: CASSAPQGINEQFF; DNA: TGTGCCAGCAGCGCGCCACAAGGGATCAATGAGCAGTTCTTC; length: 14; D: .; J: TRBJ2-1; size: many; V: TRBV9
CDR3: CASSHRSRGNEQYF; DNA: TGTGCCAGCAGCCATCGAAGCAGGGGTAACGAGCAGTACTTC; length: 14; D: .; J: TRBJ2-7; size: .; V: TRBV3-1
CDR3: CSARTSSGAPGKQYF; DNA: TGCAGTGCTAGGACGTCTAGCGGGGCTCCAGGGAAGCAGTACTTC; length: 15; D: TRBD2; J: TRBJ2-7; size: many; V: TRBV20-1
CDR3: CAIKGLTGFNTEAFF; DNA: TGTGCCATCAAGGGGTTGACAGGGTTTAACACTGAAGCTTTCTTT; length: 15; D: TRBD1; J: TRBJ1-1; size: many; V: TRBV10-3
CDR3: CSARPPTSNRLRVSYGYTF; DNA: TGCAGTGCTAGGCCCCCTACTTCTAACCGGCTCCGGGTTAGCTATGGCTACACCTTC; length: 19; D: .; J: TRBJ1-2; size: many; V: TRBV20-1
CDR3: CASRPGTAGELFF; DNA: TGTGCCAGCAGGCCCGGGACAGCCGGGGAGCTGTTTTTT; length: 13; D: TRBD1; J: TRBJ2-2; size: many; V: TRBV11-1
CDR3: CASSHSTGLNTEAFF; DNA: TGTGCCAGCAGCCATTCGACAGGGTTGAACACTGAAGCTTTCTTT; length: 15; D: TRBD1; J: TRBJ1-1; size: many; V: TRBV3-1
CDR3: CASSLANSAGDNYGYTF; DNA: TGTGCCAGCAGCTTAGCGAATTCGGCAGGGGATAACTATGGCTACACCTTC; length: 17; D: .; J: TRBJ1-2; size: many; V: TRBV7-9
CDR3: CASSFLAGGEQYF; DNA: TGTGCCAGCAGTTTTTTAGCGGGGGGCGAGCAGTACTTC; length: 13; D: TRBD2; J: TRBJ2-7; size: many; V: TRBV11-2
CDR3: CASRGSGNTEAFF; DNA: TGTGCCAGCAGGGGGTCCGGGAACACTGAAGCTTTCTTT; length: 13; D: .; J: TRBJ1-1; size: many; V: TRBV18
CDR3: CASSERTGESPLHF; DNA: TGCGCCAGCAGTGAGCGGACAGGGGAATCACCCCTCCACTTT; length: 14; D: TRBD1; J: TRBJ1-6; size: many; V: TRBV10-1
CDR3: CASSLMSVETQYF; DNA: TGTGCCAGCAGCTTGATGTCGGTCGAGACCCAGTACTTC; length: 13; D: .; J: TRBJ2-5; size: many; V: TRBV7-6
CDR3: CASSATSGETQYF; DNA: TGTGCCAGTAGTGCGACTAGCGGGGAGACCCAGTACTTC; length: 13; D: TRBD2; J: TRBJ2-5; size: many; V: TRBV19
CDR3: CASSGGGGLTDTQYF; DNA: TGTGCCAGCAGTGGAGGGGGGGGGCTGACGGATACGCAGTATTTT; length: 15; D: .; J: TRBJ2-3; size: .; V: TRBV28
CDR3: CASSHSASTDTQYF; DNA: TGCGCCAGCAGCCATTCCGCCTCCACAGATACGCAGTATTTT; length: 14; D: .; J: TRBJ2-3; size: many; V: TRBV5-1
CDR3: CASSPPTSVEQFF; DNA: TGTGCCAGCAGCCCGCCAACTAGCGTTGAGCAGTTCTTC; length: 13; D: TRBD2; J: TRBJ2-1; size: .; V: TRBV11-2
CDR3: CASRKTSGGADEQYF; DNA: TGTGCCAGCAGAAAGACTAGCGGGGGGGCGGACGAGCAGTACTTC; length: 15; D: TRBD2; J: TRBJ2-7; size: many; V: TRBV2
CDR3: CASSLAQGDRTEAFF; DNA: TGTGCCAGCAGCTTGGCGCAGGGTGATCGAACTGAAGCTTTCTTT; length: 15; D: .; J: TRBJ1-1; size: .; V: TRBV7-9
CDR3: CASSPREVRETQYF; DNA: TGTGCCAGTAGTCCCCGGGAGGTCCGGGAGACCCAGTACTTC; length: 14; D: TRBD2; J: TRBJ2-5; size: many; V: TRBV19
CDR3: CAWSVHSNTEAFF; DNA: TGTGCCTGGAGTGTCCACAGTAACACTGAAGCTTTCTTT; length: 13; D: .; J: TRBJ1-1; size: .; V: TRBV30
CDR3: CASSSSNGEKLFF; DNA: TGTGCCAGCAGCTCGAGTAACGGTGAAAAACTGTTTTTT; length: 13; D: .; J: TRBJ1-4; size: many; V: TRBV7-9
CDR3: CASSPGRAYDSNQPQHF; DNA: TGTGCCAGTAGTCCTGGCAGAGCGTATGATAGCAATCAGCCCCAGCATTTT; length: 17; D: .; J: TRBJ1-5; size: many; V: TRBV19
CDR3: CASSSIPTSGGYTGANVLTF; DNA: TGCGCCAGCAGCTCTATACCGACTAGCGGGGGGTATACTGGGGCCAACGTCCTGACCTTC; length: 20; D: TRBD2; J: TRBJ2-6; size: .; V: TRBV5-1
CDR3: CATSRDAGGAGTDTQYF; DNA: TGTGCCACCAGCAGAGATGCCGGGGGCGCCGGCACAGATACGCAGTATTTT; length: 17; D: .; J: TRBJ2-3; size: many; V: TRBV15
CDR3: CASSAGRLNYGYTF; DNA: TGTGCCAGCAGCGCGGGACGCCTAAACTATGGCTACACCTTC; length: 14; D: .; J: TRBJ1-2; size: many; V: TRBV9
CDR3: CASRKTGNTVNEQFF; DNA: TGTGCCAGTAGGAAGACAGGGAATACAGTCAATGAGCAGTTCTTC; length: 15; D: TRBD1; J: TRBJ2-1; size: many; V: TRBV19
CDR3: CASTSGSGLGNEKLFF; DNA: TGTGCCAGCACCTCAGGGTCAGGGCTCGGTAATGAAAAACTGTTTTTT; length: 16; D: .; J: TRBJ1-4; size: many; V: TRBV27